The T cell receptor (beta chain) under discussion was sequenced for a study of shared clonotypes between healthy human individuals. Looking at the study overall: Plates per donor: three CD4 naive, three CD4 memory, two CD8 naive, one CD8 memory. Whole-study results and caveats: Larger richness was generally estimated for naive than memory subsets. Shared clonotypes across all four donors exceeded non-shared ones in generation probability. The authors expected sequencing depth to affect clonotype sharing among donors.

Naive-designated CD8 cells lacked CD45RO, were positively enriched for CCR7, and omitted terminally differentiated effector memory CD45RA+ cells. Comments on this clone: What it binds is not known.

The germline V and J ends were trimmed by 3 bases and 2 bases, with 10 bases remaining between them. From germline, CDR1 is ENHRY and CDR2 SYGVKD. The CDR3 spans 14 residues. The repertoire was sequenced with immunoSEQ multiplex PCR; TCRdb's copy has only in-frame clones and lacks some. The sample gives about 2.2 million clones, 93% of which show up once; more than 1.5% is in the top ten. This chain links TRBV10-3 with TRBJ2-5; the D gene is possibly TRBD2 (6 bases). The source of this sequence is a man aged 18 to 30 in good health. Some clones in this sample may be carry-over from other donors' samples. Sequenced sample: naive CD8+ T cells from PBMCs. The chain's CDR3 is CAISEVGGQETQYF. The CDR3 nucleotides read TGTGCCATCAGTGAAGTTGGGGGGCAAGAGACCCAGTACTTC.